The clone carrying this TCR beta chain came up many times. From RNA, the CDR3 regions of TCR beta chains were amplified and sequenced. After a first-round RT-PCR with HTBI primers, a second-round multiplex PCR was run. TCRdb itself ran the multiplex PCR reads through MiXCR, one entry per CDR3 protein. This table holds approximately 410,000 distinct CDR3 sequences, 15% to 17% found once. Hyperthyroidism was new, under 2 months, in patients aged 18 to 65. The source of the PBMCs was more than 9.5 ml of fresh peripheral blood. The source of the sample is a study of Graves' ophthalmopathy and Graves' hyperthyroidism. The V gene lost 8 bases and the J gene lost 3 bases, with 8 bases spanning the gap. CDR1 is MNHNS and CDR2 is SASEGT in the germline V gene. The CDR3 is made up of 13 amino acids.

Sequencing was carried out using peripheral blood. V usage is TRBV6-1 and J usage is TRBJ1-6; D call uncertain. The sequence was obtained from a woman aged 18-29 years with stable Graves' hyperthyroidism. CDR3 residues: CASVAFYNSPLHF. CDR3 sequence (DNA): TGTGCCAGCGTGGCTTTCTATAATTCACCCCTCCACTTT.